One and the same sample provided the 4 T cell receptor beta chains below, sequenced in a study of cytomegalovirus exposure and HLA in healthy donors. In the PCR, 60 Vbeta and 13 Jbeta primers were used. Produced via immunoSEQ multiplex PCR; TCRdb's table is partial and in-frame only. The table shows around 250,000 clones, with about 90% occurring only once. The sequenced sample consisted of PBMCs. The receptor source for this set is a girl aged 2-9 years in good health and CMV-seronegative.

CDR3 in amino acids: CASRGYGTGKGGANVLTF. CDR3 DNA: TGTGCCAGCAGGGGTTATGGGACAGGGAAAGGTGGGGCCAACGTCCTGACTTTC. The V and J genes are TRBV2 and TRBJ2-6; 9 bases match TRBD1. The trim removed 6 bases at V and 3 bases at J, leaving 12 bases unmatched. Germline CDR1 is SNHLY and CDR2 is FYNNEI. CDR3 length: 18 amino acids.

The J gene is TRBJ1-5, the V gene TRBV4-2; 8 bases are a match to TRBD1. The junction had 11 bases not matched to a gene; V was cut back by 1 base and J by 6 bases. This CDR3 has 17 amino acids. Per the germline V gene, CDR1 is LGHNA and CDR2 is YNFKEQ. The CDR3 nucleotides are TGTGCCAGCAGCCAAGCCGGACAGGGAGTTATCCCTCAGCCCCAGCATTTT. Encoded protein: CASSQAGQGVIPQPQHF.

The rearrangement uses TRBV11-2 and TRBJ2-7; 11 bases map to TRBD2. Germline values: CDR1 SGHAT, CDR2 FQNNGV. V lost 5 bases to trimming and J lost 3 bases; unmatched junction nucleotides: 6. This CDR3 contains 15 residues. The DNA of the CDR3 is TGTGCCAGCAGCCCTCGACTAGCGGGGATCTACGAGCAGTACTTC. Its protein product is CASSPRLAGIYEQYF.

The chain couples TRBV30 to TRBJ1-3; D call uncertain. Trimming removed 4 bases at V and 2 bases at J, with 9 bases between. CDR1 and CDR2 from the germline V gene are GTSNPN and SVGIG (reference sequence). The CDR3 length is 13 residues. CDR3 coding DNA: TGTGCCTGGAATTCGGGTCCTGGAAACACCATATATTTT. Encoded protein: CAWNSGPGNTIYF.